The rows below give T cell receptor beta chains drawn from one sample of a study of blood T cell repertoires in COVID-19. The protocol was immunoSEQ multiplex PCR, while the TCRdb copy is restricted to in-frame clones and leaves out a portion. The sample has 25,000 to 30,000 clones; around nine tenths are singletons. Source material: peripheral blood. These receptors were taken from a human donor in a cohort sampled during active COVID-19. The CDR3 runs from the conserved cysteine through the conserved F or W. The D gene is left open where the match is weak. Some rows have no size entry. The others give once, few or many, or a class for an expanded clone.

size | J | D | V | DNA | CDR3
- | TRBJ2-4 | TRBD2 | TRBV10-2 | TGCGCCAGCCGGTACGCCGGGACTAAAGGCATTCAGTACTTC | CASRYAGTKGIQYF
few | TRBJ2-3 | - | TRBV12-5 | TGTGCTAGTGGTTGGACTGGAGGAACGCAGTATTTT | CASGWTGGTQYF
- | TRBJ2-1 | - | TRBV10-3 | TGTGCCATCAGAGGAGGGGAAAGGTACAATGAGCAGTTCTTC | CAIRGGERYNEQFF
- | TRBJ1-1 | - | TRBV5-4 | TGTGCCAGCAGCTTATGGTCCTTCGGGAACACTGAAGCTTTCTTT | CASSLWSFGNTEAFF
- | TRBJ2-3 | TRBD1 | TRBV9 | TGTGCCAGCAGCGCCACAACCGGGACAGGGGGCGCGGTGGGTCGAGATACGCAGTATTTT | CASSATTGTGGAVGRDTQYF
- | TRBJ2-3 | TRBD2 | TRBV7-9 | TGTGCCAGCAGCCCGGCGACTAGCTCTGGCACAGATACGCAGTATTTT | CASSPATSSGTDTQYF
- | TRBJ1-1 | TRBD1 | TRBV27 | TGTGCCAGCAGTTGGGGGGGACAGGGCGGCACTGAAGCTTTCTTT | CASSWGGQGGTEAFF
- | TRBJ2-6 | TRBD2 | TRBV27 | TGTGCCAGCAGTCCCGGGGTAGCGGGAGTTGGGGGGGCCAACGTCCTGACTTTC | CASSPGVAGVGGANVLTF
- | TRBJ1-2 | TRBD1 | TRBV5-6 | TGTGCCAGCAGCTTGGGGTCCCGGGACAGGGGCTCTCCCTTC | CASSLGSRDRGSPF
once | TRBJ2-1 | TRBD2 | TRBV4-1 | TGCGCCAGCAGCCAAGGCCCGAGCGGGGGTTTTTACAATGAGCAGTTCTTC | CASSQGPSGGFYNEQFF
- | TRBJ1-6 | TRBD1 | TRBV7-9 | TGTGCCAGCAGCTTATATGCCGGGACAGGGATTTCACCCCTCCACTTT | CASSLYAGTGISPLHF
- | TRBJ1-2 | - | TRBV23-1 | TGCGCCAGCAGTCAATCGGTCAGGGTTAGGTATGGCTACACCTTC | CASSQSVRVRYGYTF
- | TRBJ1-1 | - | TRBV9 | TGTGCCAGCAGCGCCGGGGGGGCTTTCCCCTTGAACACTGAAGCTTTCTTT | CASSAGGAFPLNTEAFF
- | TRBJ2-3 | - | TRBV5-5 | TGTGCCAGCAGCTTGGGGGGCCCCATGACAGATACGCAGTATTTT | CASSLGGPMTDTQYF
once | TRBJ2-3 | - | TRBV11-2 | TGTGCCAGCAGCCAACTCAGCGGAGCTAGCACAGATACGCAGTATTTT | CASSQLSGASTDTQYF
- | TRBJ1-2 | TRBD1 | TRBV6-1 | TGTGCCAGCAGTGAAGGCAGGGGGCGAGACTATGGCTACACCTTC | CASSEGRGRDYGYTF
- | TRBJ2-2 | TRBD1 | TRBV5-4 | TGTGCCAGCAGCTTTACAGGGGGTGGGTGGAACACCGGGGAGCTGTTTTTT | CASSFTGGGWNTGELFF
- | TRBJ1-2 | - | TRBV9 | TGTGCCAGCAGCGTAGATGGTGGCACCGCTAACTATGGCTACACCTTC | CASSVDGGTANYGYTF
- | TRBJ2-3 | TRBD2 | TRBV2 | TGTGCCAGCAGTGGTCTAGCGGGGGGACGCACAGATACGCAGTATTTT | CASSGLAGGRTDTQYF
once | TRBJ2-3 | - | TRBV18 | TGTGCCAGCTCACCTTGGACAGGGCCCAGCGGGACTCGGACAGATACGCAGTATTTT | CASSPWTGPSGTRTDTQYF
- | TRBJ1-6 | - | TRBV18 | TGTGCCAGCTCACCATCGGCGGATGGGTCACCCCTCCACTTT | CASSPSADGSPLHF
few | TRBJ1-2 | - | TRBV6-5 | TGTGCCAGCAGTCTGGACAGCTATGGCTACACCTTC | CASSLDSYGYTF
- | TRBJ2-3 | TRBD2 | TRBV10-3 | TGTGCCATCAGTCGAACTAGCGGGGGAAGAGATACGCAGTATTTT | CAISRTSGGRDTQYF
- | TRBJ2-7 | TRBD2 | TRBV6-5 | TGTGCCAGCAGCCCGCTCAGCGGGGCCTACGAGCAGTACTTC | CASSPLSGAYEQYF